The TCR beta chain described here comes from a study of blood T cell repertoires in COVID-19. At the level of the study: Samples taken during acute and convalescent COVID-19 were collected in the United States, Italy and Spain.

This CDR3 comprises 16 residues. CDR1 and CDR2 (germline): MNHEY, SMNVEV (reference sequence). Between the trimmed V and J ends, which lost 5 bases and 7 bases, there was a span of 21 bases. Sequencing used immunoSEQ multiplex PCR; TCRdb keeps in-frame clones, though not all of them. The table has approximately 160,000 clones, approximately 82% seen once. This chain uses TRBV27 with TRBJ2-4; maybe TRBD2 (5 bases). Input material: peripheral blood. The clonotype comes from a man between 65 and 79 years old who had recovered from COVID-19. The CDR3 reads CASSQGPAGGRNIQYF. CDR3 nucleotides: TGTGCCAGCAGTCAAGGACCCGCCGGAGGCCGGAACATTCAGTACTTC.